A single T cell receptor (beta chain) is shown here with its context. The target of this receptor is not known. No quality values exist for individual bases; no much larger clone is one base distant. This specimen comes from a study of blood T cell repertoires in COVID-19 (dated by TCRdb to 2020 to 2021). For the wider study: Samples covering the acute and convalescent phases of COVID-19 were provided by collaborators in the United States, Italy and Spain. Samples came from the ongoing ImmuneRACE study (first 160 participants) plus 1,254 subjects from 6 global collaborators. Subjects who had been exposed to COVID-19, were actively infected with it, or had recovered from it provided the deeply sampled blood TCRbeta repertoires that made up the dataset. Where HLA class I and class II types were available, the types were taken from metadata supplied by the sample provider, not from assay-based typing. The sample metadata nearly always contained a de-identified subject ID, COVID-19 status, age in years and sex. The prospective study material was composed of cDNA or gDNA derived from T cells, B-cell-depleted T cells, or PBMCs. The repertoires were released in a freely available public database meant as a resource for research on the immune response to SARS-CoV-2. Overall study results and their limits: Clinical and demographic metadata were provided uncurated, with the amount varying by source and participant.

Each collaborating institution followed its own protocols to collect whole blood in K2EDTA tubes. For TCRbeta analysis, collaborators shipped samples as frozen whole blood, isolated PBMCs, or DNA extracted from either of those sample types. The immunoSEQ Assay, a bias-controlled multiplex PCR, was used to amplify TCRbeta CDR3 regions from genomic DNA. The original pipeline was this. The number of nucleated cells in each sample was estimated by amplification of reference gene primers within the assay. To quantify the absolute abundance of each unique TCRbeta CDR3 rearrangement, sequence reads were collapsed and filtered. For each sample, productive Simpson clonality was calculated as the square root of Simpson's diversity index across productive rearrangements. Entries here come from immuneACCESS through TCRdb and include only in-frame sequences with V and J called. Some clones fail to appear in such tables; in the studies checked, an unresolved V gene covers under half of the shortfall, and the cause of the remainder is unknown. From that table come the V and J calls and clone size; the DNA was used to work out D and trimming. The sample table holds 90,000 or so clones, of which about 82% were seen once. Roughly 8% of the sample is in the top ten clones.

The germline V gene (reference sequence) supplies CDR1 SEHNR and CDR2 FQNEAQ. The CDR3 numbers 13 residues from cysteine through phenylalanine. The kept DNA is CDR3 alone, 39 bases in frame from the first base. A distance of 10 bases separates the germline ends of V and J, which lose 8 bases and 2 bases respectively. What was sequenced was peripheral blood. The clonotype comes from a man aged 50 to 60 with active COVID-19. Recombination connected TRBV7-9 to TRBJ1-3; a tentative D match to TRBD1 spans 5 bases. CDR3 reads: CASLWGAGNTIYF. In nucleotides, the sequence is TGTGCCAGCCTGTGGGGGGCTGGAAACACCATATATTTT.